A selection of T cell receptor beta chains follows, all from one sample in a study of blood T cell repertoires in COVID-19. TCRdb's copy holds only in-frame clones and misses some; the assay was immunoSEQ multiplex PCR. Here the sample spans around 450,000 clones, 70% to 90% being singletons. The sequenced material came from PBMCs or T cells enriched from blood (not recorded which). The origin of the receptors is a woman aged 18-29 years with acute COVID-19. The CDR3 runs from the conserved cysteine through the conserved F or W. A D gene is named only where the DNA matches it firmly. The listing skips clone size in some rows; elsewhere it reads once, few, many or a size class.

cdr3_length: 14; d_call: -; v_call: TRBV5-4; clone_size: -; j_call: TRBJ1-2; cdr3_aa: CASSSSQGPNRYTF; cdr3_nt: TGTGCCAGCAGCTCGTCACAGGGACCCAATCGCTACACCTTC
cdr3_length: 15; d_call: -; v_call: TRBV9; clone_size: -; j_call: TRBJ1-1; cdr3_aa: CASSALAGMNTEAFF; cdr3_nt: TGTGCCAGCAGCGCCTTGGCGGGCATGAACACTGAAGCTTTCTTT
cdr3_length: 11; d_call: TRBD1; v_call: TRBV20-1; clone_size: -; j_call: TRBJ1-2; cdr3_aa: CRAGGDSGYTF; cdr3_nt: TGCAGGGCGGGAGGGGACAGTGGCTACACCTTC
cdr3_length: 13; d_call: -; v_call: TRBV19; clone_size: -; j_call: TRBJ1-4; cdr3_aa: CASNGLKRQELFF; cdr3_nt: TGTGCCAGTAACGGACTTAAGCGACAGGAACTGTTTTTT
cdr3_length: 12; d_call: -; v_call: TRBV7-6; clone_size: -; j_call: TRBJ1-1; cdr3_aa: CASSLWATEAFF; cdr3_nt: TGTGCCAGCAGCTTATGGGCTACTGAAGCTTTCTTT
cdr3_length: 13; d_call: TRBD1; v_call: TRBV12-3/TRBV12-4; clone_size: -; j_call: TRBJ1-4; cdr3_aa: CASSYRGDEKLFF; cdr3_nt: TGTGCCAGCAGTTACAGGGGGGATGAAAAACTGTTTTTT
cdr3_length: 16; d_call: TRBD1; v_call: TRBV9; clone_size: -; j_call: TRBJ2-3; cdr3_aa: CASSVVPGQLTDTQYF; cdr3_nt: TGTGCCAGCAGCGTAGTTCCGGGACAGCTCACAGATACGCAGTATTTT
cdr3_length: 13; d_call: TRBD1; v_call: TRBV19; clone_size: -; j_call: TRBJ2-5; cdr3_aa: CASSIQGEKTQYF; cdr3_nt: TGTGCCAGTAGTATCCAGGGGGAAAAGACCCAGTACTTC
cdr3_length: 17; d_call: TRBD1; v_call: TRBV29-1; clone_size: once; j_call: TRBJ1-2; cdr3_aa: CSVRGDQIRGQVGGYTF; cdr3_nt: TGCAGCGTCCGGGGGGACCAGATCAGGGGGCAGGTCGGTGGCTACACCTTC
cdr3_length: 12; d_call: -; v_call: TRBV12-3/TRBV12-4; clone_size: -; j_call: TRBJ2-3; cdr3_aa: CASGTGTDTQYF; cdr3_nt: TGTGCCAGCGGCACCGGGACAGATACGCAGTATTTT
cdr3_length: 16; d_call: -; v_call: TRBV11-2; clone_size: -; j_call: TRBJ2-2; cdr3_aa: CASRGVLLTSTGELFF; cdr3_nt: TGTGCCAGCAGAGGGGTTTTGCTAACGTCGACCGGGGAGCTGTTTTTT
cdr3_length: 16; d_call: TRBD2; v_call: TRBV27; clone_size: -; j_call: TRBJ2-2; cdr3_aa: CASSFKRGTNTGELFF; cdr3_nt: TGTGCCAGCAGTTTCAAGCGGGGGACGAACACCGGGGAGCTGTTTTTT
cdr3_length: 14; d_call: TRBD1; v_call: TRBV20-1; clone_size: -; j_call: TRBJ2-7; cdr3_aa: CSANDRGSAYEQYF; cdr3_nt: TGCAGTGCTAATGACAGGGGTTCTGCCTACGAGCAGTACTTC
cdr3_length: 17; d_call: TRBD1; v_call: TRBV28; clone_size: few; j_call: TRBJ1-5; cdr3_aa: CASSLGTGYVSNQPQHF; cdr3_nt: TGTGCCAGCAGTTTAGGGACAGGCTACGTTAGCAATCAGCCCCAGCATTTT
cdr3_length: 14; d_call: -; v_call: TRBV5-4; clone_size: few; j_call: TRBJ1-4; cdr3_aa: CASSFAYSNEKLFF; cdr3_nt: TGTGCCAGCAGCTTTGCCTATTCCAATGAAAAACTGTTTTTT
cdr3_length: 16; d_call: TRBD1; v_call: TRBV6-2/TRBV6-3; clone_size: once; j_call: TRBJ1-5; cdr3_aa: CASSYSGQNSNQPQHF; cdr3_nt: TGTGCCAGCAGTTACTCGGGACAGAATAGCAATCAGCCCCAGCATTTT
cdr3_length: 15; d_call: TRBD1; v_call: TRBV7-2; clone_size: few; j_call: TRBJ1-1; cdr3_aa: CASSLRTGVNTEAFF; cdr3_nt: TGTGCCAGCAGCCTCCGGACAGGTGTGAACACTGAAGCTTTCTTT
cdr3_length: 13; d_call: -; v_call: TRBV7-2; clone_size: -; j_call: TRBJ2-7; cdr3_aa: CASSLNRYYEQYF; cdr3_nt: TGTGCCAGCAGCTTAAACAGATACTACGAGCAGTACTTC